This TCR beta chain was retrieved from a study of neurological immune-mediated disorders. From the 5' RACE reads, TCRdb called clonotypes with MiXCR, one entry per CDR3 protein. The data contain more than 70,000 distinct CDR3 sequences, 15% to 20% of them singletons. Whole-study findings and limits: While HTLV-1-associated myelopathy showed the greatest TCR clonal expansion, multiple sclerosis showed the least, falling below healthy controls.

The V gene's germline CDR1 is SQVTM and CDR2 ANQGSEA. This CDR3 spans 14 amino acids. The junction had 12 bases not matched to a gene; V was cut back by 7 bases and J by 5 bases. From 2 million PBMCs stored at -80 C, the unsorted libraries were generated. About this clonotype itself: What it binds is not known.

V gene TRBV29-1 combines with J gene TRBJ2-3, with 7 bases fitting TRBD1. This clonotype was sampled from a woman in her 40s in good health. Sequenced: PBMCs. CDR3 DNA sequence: TGCAGCGCCGTACAGGGGACGGGCAAAGATACGCAGTATTTT. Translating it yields CSAVQGTGKDTQYF.